One and the same sample provided the 4 T cell receptor beta chains below, sequenced in a study of shared clonotypes between healthy human individuals. Assay used: immunoSEQ multiplex PCR; TCRdb lists only in-frame clones, some missing. The table includes approximately 940,000 clones, around 80% detected once. The sample comprised memory CD4+ T cells sorted from blood. Subset reported: CD45RA-negative fraction. Source of these receptors: a man aged 18-30 years in good health.

This clone was picked up one time. The J gene is TRBJ2-5, the V gene TRBV6-1, with TRBD1 matching over 9 bases. V lost 2 bases, J lost 5 bases, and 6 bases stayed unmatched. Germline V lookup: CDR1 MNHNS, CDR2 SASEGT. This CDR3 has 15 residues. The CDR3 DNA is TGTGCCAGCAGTGAATTGACAGGGGGATGGGAGACCCAGTACTTC. Its protein is CASSELTGGWETQYF.

The sample holds a few counts of this clone. Other DNA variants within this sample encode the same CDR3. This chain uses TRBV11-2 with TRBJ2-7, with D unclear. Germline CDR1 is SGHAT and CDR2 is FQNNGV. The CDR3 spans 14 residues. The germline V and J ends were trimmed by 0 bases and 4 bases, with 10 bases remaining between them. CDR3 in DNA: TGTGCCAGCAGCTTAGATCTACGGTCTTACGAGCAGTACTTC. Amino acid sequence: CASSLDLRSYEQYF.

The rearrangement links TRBV6-1 to TRBJ2-5; D may match TRBD1 or TRBD2 (5 bases each). Deletions cut 0 bases from V and 5 bases from J, with 7 bases between. Germline loops: CDR1 MNHNS, CDR2 SASEGT. The CDR3 is 13 residues long. CDR3 in DNA: TGTGCCAGCAGTGAAGCAGGGACGGAGACCCAGTACTTC. It codes for CASSEAGTETQYF.

The J gene is TRBJ1-1, the V gene TRBV30, with D unresolved. The V gene's germline CDR1 is GTSNPN and CDR2 SVGIG (reference sequence). The CDR3 loop spans 13 amino acids. The ends were cut back, 4 bases at V and 0 bases at J, with 9 bases in the middle. CDR3 loop: CAWNLGLNTEAFF. CDR3 nucleotides: TGTGCCTGGAACCTGGGCCTGAACACTGAAGCTTTCTTT.